The 30 T cell receptor beta chains given below trace back to one sample, sequenced in a study of T cells in Graves' hyperthyroidism and ophthalmopathy. Authors of the study amplified TCR beta CDR3 regions from RNA transcripts. The study used the HTBI primer set for a first-round RT-PCR of the TCR CDR3. Via MiXCR, TCRdb re-called the multiplex PCR reads, giving one row per CDR3 protein. The sample yields approximately 520,000 distinct CDR3 sequences, roughly 20% seen once. Material for sequencing was blood. The receptors were gathered from a man between 18 and 35 years old with Graves' hyperthyroidism.

The chain employs TRBV7-2 and TRBJ1-2; tentatively, D is TRBD1 (5 bases). The germline V gene has CDR1 SGHTA and CDR2 FQGNSA. The CDR3 is 13 residues long. The V gene lost 1 base and the J gene lost 8 bases, with 11 bases spanning the gap. Written as DNA, the CDR3 is TGTGCCAGCAGCTTAGAAGCAGGGTTCGGCTACACCTTC. It codes for CASSLEAGFGYTF.

This clonotype was recorded at least ten times. This rearrangement joins TRBV2 to TRBJ1-2; D perhaps matches TRBD1 (5 bases). Trimming left V 3 bases short and J 2 bases short, with 13 bases between. Germline CDR1 reads SNHLY; CDR2 reads FYNNEI. This CDR3 contains 15 residues. CDR3 sequence (DNA): TGTGCCAGCAGTGAGGGGACTCCAGGGAACTATGGCTACACCTTC. As protein: CASSEGTPGNYGYTF.

This clonotype was recorded at least ten times. The V and J genes are TRBV11-2 and TRBJ1-3; possible D gene TRBD1, 6 bases. CDR1 and CDR2 (germline): SGHAT, FQNNGV. The V end was cut by 5 bases, the J end by 0 bases, with 11 bases between. The CDR3 is 15 amino acids. CDR3 region: CASSVDRSSGNTIYF. The CDR3 nucleotides are TGTGCCAGCAGCGTCGACAGGAGCTCTGGAAACACCATATATTTT.

This clonotype was picked up many times. The chain uses TRBV28 and TRBJ2-5, with 8 bases matching TRBD1. Germline CDR1 reads MDHEN; CDR2 reads SYDVKM. The V gene end was trimmed by 3 bases and the J gene end by 4 bases; junction bases not matched to a gene: 7. There are 15 residues in the CDR3. The CDR3, as DNA: TGTGCCAGCAGTTTGTGGACAGGGAAGGGAGAGACCCAGTACTTC. As protein: CASSLWTGKGETQYF.

This clonotype was picked up many times. The genes are TRBV29-1 and TRBJ1-1; 7 bases are shared with TRBD1. Germline trimming cut 8 bases from V and 6 bases from J; bases unmatched to any gene: 6. CDR1 is SQVTM, CDR2 ANQGSEA, per germline. The CDR3 sequence is 11 residues long. CDR3 loop: CSPTGLAEAFF. The CDR3 coding sequence is TGCAGCCCGACAGGGTTAGCTGAAGCTTTCTTT. The whole variable domain, filled in from reference TRBV29-1 and TRBJ1-1, reads SAVISQKPSRDICQRGTSLTIQCQVDSQVTMMFWYRQQPGQSLTLIATANQGSEATYESGFVIDKFPISRPNLTFSTLTVSNMSPEDSSIYLCSPTGLAEAFFGQGTRLTVV.

This clonotype was observed many times. CDR3 coding DNA: TGTGCCAGCAGCCCTTCAACCCTCTATGGCTACACCTTC. It translates to CASSPSTLYGYTF. V is TRBV11-3 and J is TRBJ1-2; D not resolved. V lost 5 bases and J lost 4, with 11 bases in between. Looked up from germline, CDR1 is SGHNT and CDR2 is YENEEA. The length of the CDR3 is 13 residues.

The chain uses TRBV5-1 and TRBJ1-2; D gene unclear. This CDR3 contains 14 residues. The germline V gene encodes CDR1 SGHRS and CDR2 YFSETQ. Trimming cost V 0 bases and J 7 bases, with 13 bases left between them. The CDR3 DNA sequence: TGCGCCAGCAGCTTGGGGGGAGGCCTGAGTGGCTACACCTTC. Amino acid sequence: CASSLGGGLSGYTF.

This clonotype turned up a few times. This chain joins TRBV29-1 and TRBJ1-1, with D unresolved. The V end was cut by 6 bases, the J end by 3 bases, with 20 bases between. There are 15 residues in the CDR3. The germline CDR1 and CDR2 sequences are SQVTM and ANQGSEA. The CDR3 reads CSVVIPGRRDTEAFF. The CDR3 DNA sequence: TGCAGCGTGGTGATTCCCGGGCGGCGGGACACTGAAGCTTTCTTT.

This clonotype was counted ten times or more. The chain has TRBV30 and TRBJ1-5; 9 bases align to TRBD1. There are 12 residues in the CDR3. Germline V CDR1 and CDR2: GTSNPN, SVGIG (reference sequence). The V and J ends lost 5 bases and 4 bases, in that order; junction bases with no gene match: 0. This CDR3 reads CAWGQGNQPQHF. The CDR3 region has the DNA TGTGCCTGGGGACAGGGGAATCAGCCCCAGCATTTT. Full variable domain (outside the CDR3, taken from reference TRBV30 and TRBJ1-5): SQTIHQWPATLVQPVGSPLSLECTVEGTSNPNLYWYRQAAGRGLQLLFYSVGIGQISSEVPQNLSASRPQDRQFILSSKKLLLSDSGFYLCAWGQGNQPQHFGDGTRLSIL.

This clonotype was detected ten times or more. The chain is built from TRBV6-5 and TRBJ2-5; D remains ambiguous. Trimming cost V 0 bases and J 1 base, with 9 bases left between them. This CDR3 region has 15 residues. The germline gives CDR1 MNHEY, CDR2 SVGAGI. In nucleotides, the CDR3 is TGTGCCAGCAGTTACTCCCTCAAGGCCCAAGAGACCCAGTACTTC. It yields the protein CASSYSLKAQETQYF.

The chain recombines TRBV7-6 with TRBJ2-5; D unclear. The length of the CDR3 is 13 residues. The germline CDR1 and CDR2 sequences are SGHVS and FNYEAQ. V lost 7 bases and J lost 5, with 14 bases in between. CDR3 residues: CASIGWKAETQYF. CDR3 bases: TGTGCCAGCATAGGGTGGAAGGCGGAGACCCAGTACTTC.

This clonotype showed up many times. J is TRBJ2-5 and V is TRBV5-1, with D perhaps being TRBD1 or TRBD2 (5 bases each). The V end lost 0 bases, the J end lost 5 bases, and 11 bases lay between the germline ends. The CDR3 totals 14 residues. CDR1 is SGHRS, CDR2 YFSETQ, per germline. In DNA form, the CDR3 reads TGCGCCAGCAGCTTGGAGGCTAGGGACGAGACCCAGTACTTC. It encodes CASSLEARDETQYF.

This clonotype was found many times. The chain employs TRBV6-1 and TRBJ1-1, with D perhaps TRBD1 (6 bases). Trimming shortened V by 5 bases and J by 3 bases, and 16 bases separated the two germline ends. Germline V gene lookup returns CDR1 MNHNS and CDR2 SASEGT. This CDR3 has 15 amino acids. As DNA, the CDR3 is TGTGCCAGCAGTCCAAAACCTCAGGGGTACACTGAAGCTTTCTTT. Translated: CASSPKPQGYTEAFF.

This clonotype has ten or more counts. This chain links TRBV18 with TRBJ1-2; D may be TRBD1 (5 bases). The CDR3 totals 15 residues. Germline lookup yields CDR1 KGHSH and CDR2 LQKENI. Trimming left V 3 bases short and J 6 bases short, with 17 bases between. This CDR3 reads CASSPFRDPGDGYTF. Written as DNA, the CDR3 is TGTGCCAGCTCACCTTTCCGGGACCCCGGTGATGGCTACACCTTC.

The V call is TRBV6-1, the J call TRBJ1-2; the match to TRBD1 covers 8 bases. This CDR3 spans 15 amino acids. The germline V gene has CDR1 MNHNS and CDR2 SASEGT. With 2 bases clipped from V and 8 bases from J, the junction kept 10 bases outside the gene matches. Written as DNA, the CDR3 is TGTGCCAGCAGTGAAAAACCTGACAGGGGCTGGGGCTACACCTTC. The encoded protein is CASSEKPDRGWGYTF.

This clonotype occurred many times. Germline and junction disagree at one end, which may indicate a read error. The DNA of the CDR3 is TGTGTCAGCAGCTTGTTAGGGAGGAGTACTGAAGCTTTCTTT. It encodes CVSSLLGRSTEAFF. The J gene is TRBJ1-1, the V gene TRBV7-9; D not certain. The germline gives CDR1 SEHNR, CDR2 FQNEAQ (reference sequence). There are 14 residues in the CDR3.

In the case of this clonotype: Sequence at one end of the junction differs from germline and may be a read error. The gene calls are TRBV27 and TRBJ1-1, with D perhaps matching TRBD1 (5 bases). CDR3 length: 13 amino acids. Germline lookup yields CDR1 MNHEY and CDR2 SMNVEV (reference sequence). The CDR3 DNA sequence: TGTGCCAGCAGTCCCACCGGGACCGCCGTGGCTCTCTTT. Amino acids: CASSPTGTAVALF.

This clonotype showed up many times. V is TRBV12-3 or TRBV12-4 and J is TRBJ1-1; tentative D call: TRBD1 (5 bases). This CDR3 spans 18 amino acids. The germline V and J ends were trimmed by 0 bases and 5 bases, with 22 bases remaining between them. DNA of the CDR3: TGTGCCAGCAGTTTAGCGCGGGCAGGGTGGGGGATGGGGACTGAAGCTTTCTTT. Residues: CASSLARAGWGMGTEAFF.

The table lists this clonotype with a few counts. The J gene is TRBJ2-5, the V gene TRBV7-8; 12 nucleotides align to TRBD2. Germline V gene sequence: CDR1 SGHVS, CDR2 FQNEAQ. Trimming at V came to 8 bases and at J to 0 bases, leaving 10 bases not matched to a gene. This CDR3 region has 17 residues. The CDR3 region has the DNA TGTGCCAGCTTACCTCTAGCGGGGGGGAAAAACCAAGAGACCCAGTACTTC. Protein: CASLPLAGGKNQETQYF.

The chain uses TRBV12-3 or TRBV12-4 and TRBJ1-2, with 11 bases matching TRBD1. The trim removed 10 bases at V and 3 bases at J, leaving 10 bases unmatched. This CDR3 is 15 amino acids long. The CDR3 loop is CATGRMGQGDYGYTF. CDR3 in DNA: TGTGCCACCGGGCGTATGGGACAGGGGGACTATGGCTACACCTTC.

The table lists this clonotype with many counts. The chain couples TRBV7-2 to TRBJ2-2; D is unresolved. Per germline, CDR1 SGHTA and CDR2 FQGNSA. The CDR3 covers 14 residues. Trimming cost V 1 base and J 7 bases, with 10 bases left between them. The CDR3 sequence: CASSLGALSGELFF. The DNA for the CDR3 is TGTGCCAGCAGCTTAGGTGCCCTGAGCGGGGAGCTGTTTTTT.

The table lists this clonotype with many counts. This chain joins TRBV7-8 and TRBJ1-1; TRBD1 matches at 8 bases. CDR3 size: 15 residues. CDR1 SGHVS and CDR2 FQNEAQ come from the germline V gene. J was trimmed by 4 bases and V by 3 bases; bases with no gene match: 7. The CDR3 sequence: CASSFRTGRTTEAFF. DNA of the CDR3: TGTGCCAGCAGCTTCCGGACAGGGAGGACCACTGAAGCTTTCTTT. Together with reference TRBV7-8 and TRBJ1-1, the CDR3 gives the full variable domain: GAGVSQSPRYKVAKRGQDVALRCDPISGHVSLFWYQQALGQGPEFLTYFQNEAQLDKSGLPSDRFFAERPEGSVSTLKIQRTQQEDSAVYLCASSFRTGRTTEAFFGQGTRLTVV.

This clonotype was picked up a small number of times. The V and J genes are TRBV28 and TRBJ1-5; TRBD1 matches at 10 bases. V gave up 2 bases and J gave up 1 base; unmatched junction bases: 5. CDR3 length equals 17 residues. The germline V gene has CDR1 MDHEN and CDR2 SYDVKM. The CDR3 DNA sequence: TGTGCCAGCAGTTTAACGACAGGGGGCTTGAGCAATCAGCCCCAGCATTTT. This sequence encodes CASSLTTGGLSNQPQHF.

The CDR3 region is CASSQLKSARNDETQYF. DNA of the CDR3: TGCGCCAGCAGCCAACTGAAATCGGCTCGGAATGACGAGACCCAGTACTTC. J is TRBJ2-5 and V is TRBV4-1, with D unresolved. Trimming pared 2 bases from V and 5 bases from J, leaving 21 bases between. Germline-derived CDR1 and CDR2 are MGHRA and YSYEKL. This CDR3 has 17 amino acids.

This clonotype was seen a single time. V gene TRBV6-5 combines with J gene TRBJ1-5; D unresolved. Germline V gene sequence: CDR1 MNHEY, CDR2 SVGAGI. With 2 bases removed from V and 7 bases from J, the gap between germline ends came to 12 bases. The CDR3 runs to 14 residues. The CDR3 protein is CASSYNTHAQPQHF. The CDR3 nucleotides read TGTGCCAGCAGTTACAACACCCATGCACAGCCCCAGCATTTT.

This clonotype was found a few times. The rearrangement links TRBV12-3 or TRBV12-4 to TRBJ1-1; tentative D call: TRBD1 (6 bases). V was clipped by 3 bases and J by 4 bases, with 15 bases between them. The CDR3 has 15 residues. In DNA form, the CDR3 reads TGTGCCAGCAGTTTGTTCGGTACAGGGTCCACTGAAGCTTTCTTT. The encoded protein is CASSLFGTGSTEAFF.

The V and J genes are TRBV3-1 and TRBJ2-5; 9 positions match TRBD2. V lost 4 bases, J lost 2 bases, and 5 bases stayed unmatched. CDR1 LGHDT and CDR2 YNNKEL come from the germline V gene (reference sequence). The CDR3 contains 15 residues. Here the CDR3 reads CASSREAGGQETQYF. As DNA, the CDR3 is TGTGCCAGCAGCCGAGAAGCGGGGGGTCAAGAGACCCAGTACTTC.

V gene TRBV29-1 combines with J gene TRBJ2-5, with a tentative D call TRBD2 (5 bases). Germline V gene sequence: CDR1 SQVTM, CDR2 ANQGSEA. Trimming removed 5 bases from V and 0 bases from J, with 13 bases in between. The CDR3 sequence is 14 residues long. In DNA, the CDR3 is TGCAGCGTTAACCCAACGGGGAACCAAGAGACCCAGTACTTC. As protein: CSVNPTGNQETQYF.

This clonotype was recorded a few times. J is TRBJ2-5 and V is TRBV7-6, with unresolved D. The germline V and J ends were trimmed by 0 bases and 2 bases, with 10 bases remaining between them. This CDR3 is 15 amino acids long. CDR1 and CDR2 (germline): SGHVS, FNYEAQ. In DNA form, the CDR3 reads TGTGCCAGCAGCTTAGCATTGGGCTCTCAAGAGACCCAGTACTTC. Its protein is CASSLALGSQETQYF.

This clonotype was seen repeatedly, ten times or more. The chain joins TRBV20-1 to TRBJ1-5; D is unresolved. V was clipped by 3 bases and J by 1 base, with 10 bases between them. Germline V CDR1 and CDR2: DFQATT, SNEGSKA (reference sequence). The CDR3 runs to 14 residues. CDR3 coding DNA: TGCAGTGCTAGGCACGACGGGAGCAATCAGCCCCAGCATTTT. The encoded protein is CSARHDGSNQPQHF.